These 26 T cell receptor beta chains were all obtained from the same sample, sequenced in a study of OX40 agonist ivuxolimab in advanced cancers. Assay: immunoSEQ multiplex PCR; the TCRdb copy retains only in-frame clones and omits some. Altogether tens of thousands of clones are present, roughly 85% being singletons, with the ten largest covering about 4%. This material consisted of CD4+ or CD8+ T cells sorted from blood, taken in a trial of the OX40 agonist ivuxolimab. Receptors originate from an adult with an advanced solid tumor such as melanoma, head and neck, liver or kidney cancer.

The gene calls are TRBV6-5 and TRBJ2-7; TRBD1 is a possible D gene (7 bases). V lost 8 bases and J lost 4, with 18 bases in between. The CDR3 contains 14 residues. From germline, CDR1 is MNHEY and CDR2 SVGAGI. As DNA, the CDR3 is TGTGCCAGCCTGAAGACAGGGACTCTTTACGAGCAGTACTTC. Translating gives CASLKTGTLYEQYF.

CDR3: CASSAARDSFPTQYF. For the CDR3, the DNA is TGTGCCAGCAGTGCGGCCCGGGACAGCTTCCCTACGCAGTATTTT. The J gene is TRBJ2-3, the V gene TRBV28, with 7 bases lining up with TRBD1. CDR1 is MDHEN and CDR2 is SYDVKM in the germline V gene. The junction had 13 bases not matched to a gene; V was cut back by 5 bases and J by 8 bases. The CDR3 runs to 15 residues.

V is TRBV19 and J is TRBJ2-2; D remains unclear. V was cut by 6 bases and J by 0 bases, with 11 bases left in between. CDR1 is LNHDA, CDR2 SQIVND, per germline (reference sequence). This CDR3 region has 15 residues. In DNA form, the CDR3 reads TGTGCCAGTAGAAGGTCGGCTTCGAACACCGGGGAGCTGTTTTTT. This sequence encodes CASRRSASNTGELFF. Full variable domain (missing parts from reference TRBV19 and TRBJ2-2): DGGITQSPKYLFRKEGQNVTLSCEQNLNHDAMYWYRQDPGQGLRLIYYSQIVNDFQKGDIAEGYSVSREKKESFPLTVTSAQKNPTAFYLCASRRSASNTGELFFGEGSRLTVL.

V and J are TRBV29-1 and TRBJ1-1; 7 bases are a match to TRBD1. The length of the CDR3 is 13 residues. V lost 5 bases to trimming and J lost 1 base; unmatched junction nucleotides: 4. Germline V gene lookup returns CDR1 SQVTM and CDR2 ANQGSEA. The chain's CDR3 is CSVLGTANTEAFF. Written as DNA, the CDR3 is TGCAGCGTTCTCGGGACAGCGAACACTGAAGCTTTCTTT.

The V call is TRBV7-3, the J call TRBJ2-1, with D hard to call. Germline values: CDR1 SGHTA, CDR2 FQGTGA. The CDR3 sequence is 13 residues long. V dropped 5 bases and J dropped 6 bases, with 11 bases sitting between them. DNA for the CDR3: TGTGCCAGCAGCCCCGCCGGTGGCAATGAGCAGTTCTTC. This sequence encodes CASSPAGGNEQFF. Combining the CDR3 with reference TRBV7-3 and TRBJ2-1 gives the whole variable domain GAGVSQTPSNKVTEKGKYVELRCDPISGHTALYWYRQSLGQGPEFLIYFQGTGAADDSGLPNDRFFAVRPEGSVSTLKIQRTERGDSAVYLCASSPAGGNEQFFGPGTRLTVL.

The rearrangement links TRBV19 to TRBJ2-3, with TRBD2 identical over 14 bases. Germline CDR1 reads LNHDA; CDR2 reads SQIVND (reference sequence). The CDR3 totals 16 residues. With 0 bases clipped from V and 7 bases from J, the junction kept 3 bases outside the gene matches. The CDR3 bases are TGTGCCAGTAGTATAGAGACTAGCGGGAGGGTCAATACGCAGTATTTT. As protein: CASSIETSGRVNTQYF.

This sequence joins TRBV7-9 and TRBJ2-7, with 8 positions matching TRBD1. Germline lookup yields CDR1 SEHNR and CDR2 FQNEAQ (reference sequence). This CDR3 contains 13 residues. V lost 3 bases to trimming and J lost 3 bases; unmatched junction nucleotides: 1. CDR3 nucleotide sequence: TGTGCCAGCAGCTTTGGACAGGGCTACGAGCAGTACTTC. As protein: CASSFGQGYEQYF.

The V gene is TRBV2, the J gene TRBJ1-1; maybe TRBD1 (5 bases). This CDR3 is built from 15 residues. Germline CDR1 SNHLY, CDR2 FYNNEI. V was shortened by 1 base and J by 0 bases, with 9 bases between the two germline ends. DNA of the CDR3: TGTGCCAGCAGTGAAGTCGGGACGGTGAACACTGAAGCTTTCTTT. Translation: CASSEVGTVNTEAFF. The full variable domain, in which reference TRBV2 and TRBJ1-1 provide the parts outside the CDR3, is EPEVTQTPSHQVTQMGQEVILRCVPISNHLYFYWYRQILGQKVEFLVSFYNNEISEKSEIFDDQFSVERPDGSNFTLKIRSTKLEDSAMYFCASSEVGTVNTEAFFGQGTRLTVV.

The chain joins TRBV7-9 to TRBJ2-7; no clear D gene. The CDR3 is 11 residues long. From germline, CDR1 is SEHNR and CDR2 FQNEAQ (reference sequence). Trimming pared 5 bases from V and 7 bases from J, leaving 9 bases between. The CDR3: CASSPTLEQYF. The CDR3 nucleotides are TGTGCCAGCAGCCCAACACTGGAGCAGTACTTC.

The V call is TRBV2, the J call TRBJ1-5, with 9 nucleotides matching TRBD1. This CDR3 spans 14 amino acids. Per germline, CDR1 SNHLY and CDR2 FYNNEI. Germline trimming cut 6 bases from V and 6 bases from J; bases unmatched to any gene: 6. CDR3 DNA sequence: TGTGCCAGCAGACCGGGACAGGGTTCTCAGCCCCAGCATTTT. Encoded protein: CASRPGQGSQPQHF.

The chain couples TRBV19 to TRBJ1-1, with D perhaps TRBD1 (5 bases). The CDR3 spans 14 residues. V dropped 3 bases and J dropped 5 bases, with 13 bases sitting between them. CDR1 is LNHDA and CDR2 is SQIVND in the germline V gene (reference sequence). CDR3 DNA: TGTGCCAGTAGTATCGGGGGTCTGAGGACTGAAGCTTTCTTT. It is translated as CASSIGGLRTEAFF.

The CDR3 loop is CASSLGTRRSGANVLTF. The CDR3 coding sequence is TGTGCCAGCAGCTTGGGGACCCGCCGCAGTGGGGCCAACGTCCTGACTTTC. This rearrangement joins TRBV5-8 to TRBJ2-6; D is undetermined. Germline lookup yields CDR1 SGHTS and CDR2 YDEGEE. This CDR3 is built from 17 residues. Trimming cost V 0 bases and J 3 bases, with 13 bases left between them.

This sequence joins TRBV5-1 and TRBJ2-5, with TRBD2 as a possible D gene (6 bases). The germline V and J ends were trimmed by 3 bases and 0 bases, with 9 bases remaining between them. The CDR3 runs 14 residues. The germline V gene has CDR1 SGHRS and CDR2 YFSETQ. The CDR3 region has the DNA TGCGCCAGCAGCTCTAGGACTAACCAAGAGACCCAGTACTTC. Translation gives CASSSRTNQETQYF.

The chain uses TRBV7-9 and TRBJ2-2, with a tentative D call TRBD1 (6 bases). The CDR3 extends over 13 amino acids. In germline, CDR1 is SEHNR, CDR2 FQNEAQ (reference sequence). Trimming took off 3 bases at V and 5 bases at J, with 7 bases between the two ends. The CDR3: CASSFGQTGELFF. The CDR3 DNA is TGTGCCAGCAGCTTTGGACAGACCGGGGAGCTGTTTTTT.

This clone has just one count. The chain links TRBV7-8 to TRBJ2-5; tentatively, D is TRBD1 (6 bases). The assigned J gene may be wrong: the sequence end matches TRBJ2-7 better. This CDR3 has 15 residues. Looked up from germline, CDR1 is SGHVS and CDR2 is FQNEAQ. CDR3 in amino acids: CASSEDRLGAYEQYF. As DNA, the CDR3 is TGTGCCAGCAGCGAAGACAGGCTCGGGGCCTACGAGCAGTACTTC.

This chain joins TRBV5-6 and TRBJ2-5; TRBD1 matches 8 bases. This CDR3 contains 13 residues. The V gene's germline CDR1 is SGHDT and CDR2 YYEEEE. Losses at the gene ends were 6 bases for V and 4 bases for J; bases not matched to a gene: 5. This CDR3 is CASTETGAETQYF. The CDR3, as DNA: TGTGCCAGCACCGAGACAGGGGCAGAGACCCAGTACTTC.

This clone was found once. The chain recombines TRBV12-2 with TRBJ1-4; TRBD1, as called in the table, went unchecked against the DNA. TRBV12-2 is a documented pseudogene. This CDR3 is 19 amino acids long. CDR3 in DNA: TGTGCAAGTCGCTTTAGGGGCCTGGGCCTAAATTTAACTAATGAAAAACTGTTTTTT. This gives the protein CASRFRGLGLNLTNEKLFF.

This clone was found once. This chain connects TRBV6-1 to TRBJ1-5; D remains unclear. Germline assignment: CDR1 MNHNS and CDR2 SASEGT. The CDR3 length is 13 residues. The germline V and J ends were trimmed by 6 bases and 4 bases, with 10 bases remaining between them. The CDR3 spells CASRREGNQPQHF. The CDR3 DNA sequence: TGTGCCAGCAGACGTGAAGGTAATCAGCCCCAGCATTTT.

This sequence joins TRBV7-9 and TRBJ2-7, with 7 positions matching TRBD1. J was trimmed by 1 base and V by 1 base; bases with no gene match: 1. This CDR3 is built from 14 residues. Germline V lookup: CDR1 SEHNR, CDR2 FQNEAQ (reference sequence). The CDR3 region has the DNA TGTGCCAGCAGCTTAGGGGACAGATCCTACGAGCAGTACTTC. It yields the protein CASSLGDRSYEQYF.

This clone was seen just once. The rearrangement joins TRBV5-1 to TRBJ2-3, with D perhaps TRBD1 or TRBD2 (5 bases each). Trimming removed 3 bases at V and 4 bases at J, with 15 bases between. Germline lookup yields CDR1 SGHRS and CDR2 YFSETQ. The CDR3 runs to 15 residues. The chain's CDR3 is CASSSPLLGADTQYF. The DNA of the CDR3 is TGCGCCAGCAGCTCCCCCTTATTGGGGGCAGATACGCAGTATTTT.

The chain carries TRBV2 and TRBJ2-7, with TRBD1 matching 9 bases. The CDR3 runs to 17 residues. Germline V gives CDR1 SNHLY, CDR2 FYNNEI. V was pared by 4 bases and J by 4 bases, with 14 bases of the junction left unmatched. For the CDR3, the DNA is TGTGCCAGCAGTGGTTCATTGGGACAGGGCCGCGCTTACGAGCAGTACTTC. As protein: CASSGSLGQGRAYEQYF.

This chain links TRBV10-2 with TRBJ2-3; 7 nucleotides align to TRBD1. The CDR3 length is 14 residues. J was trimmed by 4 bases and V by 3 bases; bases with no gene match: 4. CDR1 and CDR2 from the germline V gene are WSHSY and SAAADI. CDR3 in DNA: TGCGCCAGCAGTGATTGGACAGGCGCAGATACGCAGTATTTT. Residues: CASSDWTGADTQYF.

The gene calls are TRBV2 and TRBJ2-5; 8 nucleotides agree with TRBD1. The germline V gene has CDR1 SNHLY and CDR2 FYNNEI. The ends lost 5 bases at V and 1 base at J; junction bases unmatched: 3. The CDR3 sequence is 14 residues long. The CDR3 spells CASSYQGAQETQYF. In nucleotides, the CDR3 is TGTGCCAGCAGTTACCAGGGGGCCCAAGAGACCCAGTACTTC.

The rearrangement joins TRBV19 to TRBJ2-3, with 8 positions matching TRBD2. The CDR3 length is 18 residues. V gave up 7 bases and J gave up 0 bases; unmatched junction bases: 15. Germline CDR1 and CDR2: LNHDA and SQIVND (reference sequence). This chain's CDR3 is CASTNRATLAGSTDTQYF. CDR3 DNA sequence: TGTGCCAGTACCAATAGGGCAACTCTAGCGGGTAGCACAGATACGCAGTATTTT.

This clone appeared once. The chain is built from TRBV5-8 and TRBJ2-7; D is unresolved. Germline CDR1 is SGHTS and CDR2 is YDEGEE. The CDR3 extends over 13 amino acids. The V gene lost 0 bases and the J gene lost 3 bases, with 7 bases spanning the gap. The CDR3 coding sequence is TGTGCCAGCAGCTTGGTACTTCTCTACGAGCAGTACTTC. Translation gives CASSLVLLYEQYF.

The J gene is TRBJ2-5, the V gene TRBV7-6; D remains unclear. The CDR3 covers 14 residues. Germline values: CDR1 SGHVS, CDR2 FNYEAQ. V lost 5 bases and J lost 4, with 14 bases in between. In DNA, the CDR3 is TGTGCCAGCAGCCCCTTCTTGGGCCCAGAGACCCAGTACTTC. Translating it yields CASSPFLGPETQYF.